The 22 T cell receptor beta chains reported below all come from one sample, sequenced in a study of shared clonotypes between healthy human individuals. The method was immunoSEQ multiplex PCR; TCRdb's version includes in-frame clones alone and lacks a portion of them. The sample lists about 2.3 million clones, about 90% seen once, with about 0.41% in the top ten. The specimen sequenced was naive CD4+ T cells from PBMCs. Subset given: CD45RA+ positively selected. All receptors come from a man between 18 and 29 years old in good health. Some clones in this sample may be carry-over from other donors' samples.

J is TRBJ2-7 and V is TRBV29-1; 10 positions match TRBD1. The germline V gene encodes CDR1 SQVTM and CDR2 ANQGSEA. The CDR3 has 12 residues. Written as DNA, the CDR3 is TGCAGTTCCCGGGACAGGGGCTACGAGCAGTACTTC. This translates into CSSRDRGYEQYF.

The gene calls are TRBV5-1 and TRBJ1-1, with 7 bases that match TRBD1. V dropped 3 bases and J dropped 6; count of bases not matched to a gene: 8. The CDR3 loop spans 14 amino acids. Per germline, CDR1 SGHRS and CDR2 YFSETQ. The CDR3 DNA follows: TGCGCCAGCAGCTCCTTGACAGGGATCGCTGAAGCTTTCTTT. Encoded protein: CASSSLTGIAEAFF.

This clone was picked up one time. The chain recombines TRBV5-1 with TRBJ2-7, with 11 positions matching TRBD2. This CDR3 region has 15 residues. V lost 0 bases to trimming and J lost 6 bases; unmatched junction nucleotides: 5. Germline assignment: CDR1 SGHRS and CDR2 YFSETQ. CDR3 in amino acids: CASSLAASGRIEQYF. The CDR3 nucleotides are TGCGCCAGCAGCTTGGCGGCTAGCGGGAGGATCGAGCAGTACTTC.

This clone was counted only a few times. The chain links TRBV10-2 to TRBJ2-1; D is undetermined. Germline V gene data show CDR1 as WSHSY and CDR2 as SAAADI. The CDR3 runs to 11 residues. V was cut by 4 bases and J by 10 bases, with 8 bases left in between. CDR3 nucleotides: TGCGCCAGCAGTGCGAAAACGGAGCAGTTCTTC. Translated, it gives CASSAKTEQFF.

The gene calls are TRBV27 and TRBJ2-1; 16 bases match TRBD2. Germline trimming cut 5 bases from V and 12 bases from J; bases unmatched to any gene: 10. Germline V gene lookup returns CDR1 MNHEY and CDR2 SMNVEV (reference sequence). The CDR3 runs to 16 residues. CDR3: CASSPGGLAGGPGQFF. Here the CDR3 DNA reads TGTGCCAGCAGTCCGGGGGGACTAGCGGGAGGGCCGGGGCAGTTCTTC.

The gene calls are TRBV14 and TRBJ2-1, with 10 bases identical to TRBD2. The CDR3 extends over 15 amino acids. Germline CDR1 SGHDN, CDR2 FVKESK. Losses at the gene ends were 3 bases for V and 4 bases for J; bases not matched to a gene: 3. The CDR3: CASSQNSGGYNEQFF. CDR3 coding DNA: TGTGCCAGCAGCCAGAATAGCGGGGGGTACAATGAGCAGTTCTTC. Complete variable domain (other parts from reference TRBV14 and TRBJ2-1): EAGVTQFPSHSVIEKGQTVTLRCDPISGHDNLYWYRRVMGKEIKFLLHFVKESKQDESGMPNNRFLAERTGGTYSTLKVQPAELEDSGVYFCASSQNSGGYNEQFFGPGTRLTVL.

This chain uses TRBV11-2 with TRBJ1-1; D uncertain. The germline V gene has CDR1 SGHAT and CDR2 FQNNGV. The CDR3 is made up of 13 amino acids. Trimming left V 2 bases short and J 5 bases short, with 9 bases between. Written as DNA, the CDR3 is TGTGCCAGCAGCTTACCGGAGGGAACTGAAGCTTTCTTT. Translating gives CASSLPEGTEAFF.

As DNA, the CDR3 is TGTGCCAGCAGTTCCACAGGGGTGGAGGACACTGAAGCTTTCTTT. It specifies CASSSTGVEDTEAFF. The V gene is TRBV28, the J gene TRBJ1-1; 7 bases map to TRBD1. Losses at the gene ends were 4 bases for V and 3 bases for J; bases not matched to a gene: 8. This CDR3 contains 15 residues. Germline V gene sequence: CDR1 MDHEN, CDR2 SYDVKM.

The CDR3 is CASSPTTRELFF. The CDR3 DNA reads TGTGCCAGCAGCCCAACAACCCGGGAGCTGTTTTTT. V and J are TRBV6-5 and TRBJ2-2; D is undetermined. This CDR3 is built from 12 residues. Germline V gene data show CDR1 as MNHEY and CDR2 as SVGAGI. The V end was cut by 6 bases, the J end by 9 bases, with 11 bases between.

Details on this clone: The sample holds other DNA sequences that translate to the same CDR3. The chain is built from TRBV28 and TRBJ2-1; 7 bases line up with TRBD2. Germline values: CDR1 MDHEN, CDR2 SYDVKM. The length of the CDR3 is 14 residues. Trimming cost V 3 bases and J 1 base; bases outside gene matches: 0. The CDR3 DNA sequence: TGTGCCAGCAGTTTGGGGGGGTCCTACAATGAGCAGTTCTTC. Translation gives CASSLGGSYNEQFF. The full variable domain, its missing parts supplied by reference TRBV28 and TRBJ2-1, is DVKVTQSSRYLVKRTGEKVFLECVQDMDHENMFWYRQDPGLGLRLIYFSYDVKMKEKGDIPEGYSVSREKKERFSLILESASTNQTSMYLCASSLGGSYNEQFFGPGTRLTVL.

V is TRBV5-1 and J is TRBJ1-2; 10 nucleotides align to TRBD1. Trimming cost V 0 bases and J 3 bases; bases outside gene matches: 2. The CDR3 sequence is 15 residues long. From germline, CDR1 is SGHRS and CDR2 YFSETQ. CDR3 in amino acids: CASSLVGQGYYGYTF. Here the CDR3 DNA reads TGCGCCAGCAGCTTGGTGGGACAGGGGTACTATGGCTACACCTTC.

V and J are TRBV30 and TRBJ2-1; D assignment may be TRBD1 or TRBD2 (6 bases each). The CDR3 is made up of 13 amino acids. V was trimmed by 3 bases and J by 7 bases, leaving 13 bases between them. Germline-derived CDR1 and CDR2 are GTSNPN and SVGIG (reference sequence). CDR3 loop: CAWSAGGGNEQFF. CDR3 coding DNA: TGTGCCTGGAGCGCCGGGGGCGGAAATGAGCAGTTCTTC.

The genes are TRBV30 and TRBJ2-5, with 10 bases identical to TRBD1. The DNA end is a closer match to TRBJ2-7, so the J assignment may be wrong. Germline assignment: CDR1 GTSNPN and CDR2 SVGIG (reference sequence). CDR3 length equals 14 residues. CDR3 DNA sequence: TGTGCCTGGCTCAGACAGGGGGCGGACTACGAGCAGTACTTC. Translating gives CAWLRQGADYEQYF.

V gene TRBV6-1 combines with J gene TRBJ2-7; a possible D gene is TRBD1 (5 bases). Germline loops: CDR1 MNHNS, CDR2 SASEGT. CDR3 length: 13 residues. V dropped 7 bases and J dropped 4 bases, with 14 bases sitting between them. In nucleotides, the CDR3 is TGTGCCAGCAAAGGGGCTCCCCATTACGAGCAGTACTTC. It specifies CASKGAPHYEQYF.

V usage is TRBV5-6 and J usage is TRBJ2-2, with D hard to call. Germline V gene sequence: CDR1 SGHDT, CDR2 YYEEEE. The CDR3 runs to 13 residues. V was pared by 4 bases and J by 3 bases, with 7 bases between. The CDR3 region is CASSRPYTGELFF. CDR3 coding DNA: TGTGCCAGCAGCCGACCCTACACCGGGGAGCTGTTTTTT.

The V and J genes are TRBV5-1 and TRBJ1-5; 8 nucleotides agree with TRBD1. Losses at the gene ends were 0 bases for V and 7 bases for J; bases not matched to a gene: 6. Germline V gene sequence: CDR1 SGHRS, CDR2 YFSETQ. This CDR3 is 15 amino acids long. CDR3 nucleotides: TGCGCCAGCAGCTTGGACGGACAGGGTTGGCAGCCCCAGCATTTT. This translates into CASSLDGQGWQPQHF.

CDR3 loop: CASSFANRVVGGNTIYF. CDR3 in DNA: TGTGCCAGCAGCTTCGCAAACAGGGTCGTTGGAGGAAACACCATATATTTT. The chain uses TRBV13 and TRBJ1-3, with D maybe TRBD1 (6 bases). Germline V gene lookup returns CDR1 PRHDT and CDR2 FYEKMQ (reference sequence). The CDR3 is 17 amino acids. Trimming left V 3 bases short and J 4 bases short, with 19 bases between.

V is TRBV15 and J is TRBJ1-1; D gene uncertain. The CDR3 has 14 residues. Germline CDR1 is LNHNV and CDR2 is YYDKDF (reference sequence). V lost 2 bases to trimming and J lost 5 bases, with 12 bases between them. The CDR3 protein is CATSRPGPNTEAFF. CDR3 in DNA: TGTGCCACCAGCAGACCTGGGCCAAATACTGAAGCTTTCTTT.

The chain uses TRBV4-2 and TRBJ1-1; D remains ambiguous. The V gene lost 4 bases and the J gene lost 5 bases, with 17 bases spanning the gap. CDR1 is LGHNA, CDR2 YNFKEQ, per germline. The length of the CDR3 is 15 residues. CDR3 coding DNA: TGTGCCAGCAGCCTGTTTGGAGGGCTGGGTACTGAAGCTTTCTTT. Translation: CASSLFGGLGTEAFF.

The chain has TRBV5-1 and TRBJ2-1, with 12 bases aligning to TRBD2. The CDR3 runs 14 residues. CDR1 and CDR2 (germline): SGHRS, YFSETQ. V trimming: 5 bases; J trimming: 5 bases; junction bases outside the gene matches: 2. CDR3 DNA sequence: TGCGCCAGCAGGACTAGCGGGAGCGACAATGAGCAGTTCTTC. Its protein product is CASRTSGSDNEQFF.

The chain is built from TRBV7-2 and TRBJ1-1; 8 bases match TRBD1. CDR3 length: 13 residues. The V and J ends lost 7 bases and 1 base, in that order; junction bases with no gene match: 2. Germline assignment: CDR1 SGHTA and CDR2 FQGNSA. CDR3 sequence reads: CASKGQANTEAFF. For the CDR3, the DNA is TGTGCCAGCAAGGGACAGGCGAACACTGAAGCTTTCTTT.

V usage is TRBV11-3 and J usage is TRBJ1-5; D remains unclear. Per germline, CDR1 SGHNT and CDR2 YENEEA. V lost 0 bases and J 7 bases, leaving 13 bases between the germline ends. The CDR3 has 15 amino acids. Here the CDR3 DNA reads TGTGCCAGCAGCTTAGATCCCCCGAGACACCAGCCCCAGCATTTT. Its protein product is CASSLDPPRHQPQHF. The complete variable domain, with remaining parts taken from reference TRBV11-3 and TRBJ1-5, reads EAGVVQSPRYKIIEKKQPVAFWCNPISGHNTLYWYLQNLGQGPELLIRYENEEAVDDSQLPKDRFSAERLKGVDSTLKIQPAELGDSAVYLCASSLDPPRHQPQHFGDGTRLSIL.